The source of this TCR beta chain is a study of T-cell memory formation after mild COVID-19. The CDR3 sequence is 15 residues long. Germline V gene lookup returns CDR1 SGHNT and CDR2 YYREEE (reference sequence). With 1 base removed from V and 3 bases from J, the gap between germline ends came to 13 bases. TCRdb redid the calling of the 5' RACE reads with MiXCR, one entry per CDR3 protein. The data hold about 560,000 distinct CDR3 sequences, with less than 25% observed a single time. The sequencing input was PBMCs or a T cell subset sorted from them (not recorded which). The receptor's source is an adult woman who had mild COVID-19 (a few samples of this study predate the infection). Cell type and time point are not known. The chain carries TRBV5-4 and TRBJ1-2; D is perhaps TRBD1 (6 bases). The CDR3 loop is CASSLRPGVDYGYTF. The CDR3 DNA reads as TGTGCCAGCAGCTTGCGGCCAGGGGTAGACTATGGCTACACCTTC.